This TCR beta chain was captured in a study of OX40 agonist ivuxolimab in advanced cancers. Produced via immunoSEQ multiplex PCR; TCRdb's table is partial and in-frame only. The top ten clones hold approximately 0.69% of a sample with fewer than 60,000 clones, 80% to 90% of them seen once. Unmatched junction bases numbered 6, after V lost 4 bases and J lost 11 bases. The CDR3 extends over 13 amino acids. Germline V lookup: CDR1 SGDLS, CDR2 YYNGEE. Blood was sampled at baseline, cycle 4 day 1, and cycle 7 day 1. Sequencing was performed on CD4+ or CD8+ T cells sorted from blood, taken in a trial of the OX40 agonist ivuxolimab. The rearrangement uses TRBV9 and TRBJ1-6; TRBD1 matches 7 bases. This TCR derives from an adult with an advanced solid tumor such as melanoma, head and neck, liver or kidney cancer. For the CDR3, the DNA is TGTGCCAGCAGCTCGGGACAGAATCCACCCCTCCACTTT. Translated: CASSSGQNPPLHF.